The clone carrying this T cell receptor beta chain was seen a few times. The CDR3 is 14 amino acids. Looked up from germline, CDR1 is GTSNPN and CDR2 is SVGIG (reference sequence). V was trimmed by 7 bases and J by 0 bases, leaving 13 bases between them. The data are from a study of T-cell reconstitution after alpha-beta-depleted transplantation in children. Preparation of the TCRbeta library involved a method that used unique molecular identifiers. One entry per CDR3 protein results from TCRdb running MiXCR on the PCR reads. Among roughly 590,000 distinct CDR3 sequences listed, around 17% were seen once.

The chain combines TRBV30 with TRBJ2-1, with no clear D. The TCR originated in a human donor who donated a stem cell graft to a child with acute myeloid leukemia. The sequenced sample was PBMCs from the stem cell graft donor, obtained from the stem cell graft. The DNA for the CDR3 is TGTGCCTTCATCCACCAGAGCTCCTACAATGAGCAGTTCTTC. Translation gives CAFIHQSSYNEQFF.